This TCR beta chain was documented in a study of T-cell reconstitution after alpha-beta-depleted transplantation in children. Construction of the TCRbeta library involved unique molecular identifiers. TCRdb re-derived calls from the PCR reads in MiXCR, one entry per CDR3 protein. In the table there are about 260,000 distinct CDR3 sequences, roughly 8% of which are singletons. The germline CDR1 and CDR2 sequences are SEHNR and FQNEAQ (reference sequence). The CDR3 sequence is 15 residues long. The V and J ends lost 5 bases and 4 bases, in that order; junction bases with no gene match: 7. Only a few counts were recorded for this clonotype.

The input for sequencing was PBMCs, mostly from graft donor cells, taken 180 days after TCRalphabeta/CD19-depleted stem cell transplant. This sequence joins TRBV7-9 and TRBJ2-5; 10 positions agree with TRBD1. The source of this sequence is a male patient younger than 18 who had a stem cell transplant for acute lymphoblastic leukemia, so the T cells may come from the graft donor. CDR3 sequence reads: CASSPPGQGTETQYF. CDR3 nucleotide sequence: TGTGCCAGCAGCCCCCCGGGACAGGGGACAGAGACCCAGTACTTC.